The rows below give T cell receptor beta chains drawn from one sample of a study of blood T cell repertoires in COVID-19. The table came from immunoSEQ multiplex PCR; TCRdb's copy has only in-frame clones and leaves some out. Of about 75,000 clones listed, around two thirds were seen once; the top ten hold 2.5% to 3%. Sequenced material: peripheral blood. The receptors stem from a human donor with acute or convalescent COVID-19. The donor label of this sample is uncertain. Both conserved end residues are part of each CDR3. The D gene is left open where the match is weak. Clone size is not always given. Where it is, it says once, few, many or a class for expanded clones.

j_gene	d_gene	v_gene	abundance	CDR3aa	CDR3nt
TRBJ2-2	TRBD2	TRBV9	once	CASSPTSGGGGELFF	TGTGCCAGCAGCCCGACTAGCGGGGGGGGCGGGGAGCTGTTTTTT
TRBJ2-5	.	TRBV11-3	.	CASSLGGSQETQYF	TGTGCCAGCAGCTTGGGGGGATCCCAAGAGACCCAGTACTTC
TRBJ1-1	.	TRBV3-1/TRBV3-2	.	CASSQIKGALTATEAFF	TGTGCCAGCAGCCAAATTAAAGGGGCCCTTACAGCTACTGAAGCTTTCTTT
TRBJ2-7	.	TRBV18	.	CASSPPGHTYEQYF	TGTGCCAGCTCACCTCCGGGACACACCTACGAGCAGTACTTC
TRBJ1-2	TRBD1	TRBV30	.	CAWSQGQALNGYTF	TGTGCCTGGAGCCAGGGACAGGCGCTCAATGGCTACACCTTC
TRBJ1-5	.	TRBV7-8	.	CASSYLVAAQPQHF	TGTGCCAGCAGCTACTTGGTTGCGGCTCAGCCCCAGCATTTT
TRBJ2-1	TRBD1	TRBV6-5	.	CASRYGQGANNEQFF	TGTGCCAGCAGATACGGACAGGGGGCGAACAATGAGCAGTTCTTC
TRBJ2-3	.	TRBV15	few	CATSRDWGGAADTQYF	TGTGCCACCAGCAGAGATTGGGGGGGGGCCGCAGATACGCAGTATTTT
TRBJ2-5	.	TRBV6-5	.	CASLGRSAETQYF	TGTGCCAGCCTAGGCCGCTCCGCCGAGACCCAGTACTTC
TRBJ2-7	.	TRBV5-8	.	CASNPRASGLYEQYF	TGTGCCAGCAACCCCAGGGCGTCCGGGCTCTACGAGCAGTACTTC
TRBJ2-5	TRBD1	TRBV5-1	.	CASSLVGTGGQETQYF	TGCGCCAGCAGCTTGGTGGGGACAGGGGGCCAAGAGACCCAGTACTTC
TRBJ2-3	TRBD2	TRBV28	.	CASSEGLAGVYTDTQYF	TGTGCCAGCAGCGAGGGACTAGCGGGAGTTTATACAGATACGCAGTATTTT
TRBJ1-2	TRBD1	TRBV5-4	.	CASSQRTGDPNYGYTF	TGTGCCAGCAGTCAAAGGACAGGGGACCCTAACTATGGCTACACCTTC
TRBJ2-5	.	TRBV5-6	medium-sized	CASSLTGTGGETQYF	TGTGCCAGCAGCTTAACCGGGACTGGAGGGGAGACCCAGTACTTC
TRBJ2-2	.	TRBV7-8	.	CASSRLQGNTGELFF	TGTGCCAGCAGCCGTCTACAGGGGAACACCGGGGAGCTGTTTTTT
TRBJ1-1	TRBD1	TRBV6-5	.	CASSLTGRDTEAFF	TGTGCCAGCAGTTTGACAGGGAGAGACACTGAAGCTTTCTTT
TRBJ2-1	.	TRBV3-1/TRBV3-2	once	CASRNYPGDEQFF	TGTGCCAGTAGAAACTATCCCGGGGATGAGCAGTTCTTC
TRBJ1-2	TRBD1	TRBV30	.	CAWAPPGQGIYYGYTF	TGTGCCTGGGCCCCTCCGGGACAGGGGATTTATTATGGCTACACCTTC
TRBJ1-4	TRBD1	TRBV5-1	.	CASSPPTGEKLFF	TGCGCCAGCAGCCCCCCGACAGGGGAAAAACTGTTTTTT
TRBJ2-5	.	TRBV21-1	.	CASSAGGLAGAETQYF	TGTGCCAGCAGCGCCGGGGGACTAGCGGGAGCAGAGACCCAGTACTTC
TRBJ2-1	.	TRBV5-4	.	CASSLAGRYNEQFF	TGTGCCAGCAGCTTGGCAGGTCGGTACAATGAGCAGTTCTTC
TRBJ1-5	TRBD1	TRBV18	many	CASSPSDRGGNQPQHF	TGTGCCAGCTCACCAAGCGACAGGGGAGGCAATCAGCCCCAGCATTTT
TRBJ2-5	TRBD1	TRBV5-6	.	CASSQDRERTQYF	TGTGCCAGCAGCCAGGACAGGGAGAGGACCCAGTACTTC
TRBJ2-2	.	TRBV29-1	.	CSVGVGIAYTGELFF	TGCAGCGTTGGGGTCGGGATCGCTTACACCGGGGAGCTGTTTTTT
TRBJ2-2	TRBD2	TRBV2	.	CASKEGGDTGELFF	TGTGCCAGCAAAGAGGGAGGGGACACCGGGGAGCTGTTTTTT
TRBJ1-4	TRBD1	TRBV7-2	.	CASSPQTGSHEKLFF	TGTGCCAGCAGCCCACAGACAGGGAGTCATGAAAAACTGTTTTTT
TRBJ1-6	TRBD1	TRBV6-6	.	CASRTDRGLFYSPLHF	TGTGCCAGCAGGACGGACAGGGGGCTTTTTTATTCACCCCTCCACTTT
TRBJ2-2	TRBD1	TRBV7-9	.	CASSLGQGFGELFF	TGTGCCAGCAGCTTAGGACAGGGGTTCGGGGAGCTGTTTTTT
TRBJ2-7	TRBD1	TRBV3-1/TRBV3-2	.	CASQRGWGQGSYEQYF	TGTGCCAGCCAGAGGGGGTGGGGACAGGGGTCCTACGAGCAGTACTTC
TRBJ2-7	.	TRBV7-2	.	CASSPPGAGKGEQYF	TGTGCCAGCAGCCCCCCAGGGGCAGGGAAAGGCGAGCAGTACTTC
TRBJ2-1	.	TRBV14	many	CASSQDSSFYNEQFF	TGTGCCAGCAGCCAGGACAGTTCATTCTACAATGAGCAGTTCTTC
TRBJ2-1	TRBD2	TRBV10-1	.	CASSSGRANEQFF	TGCGCCAGCAGTAGCGGGAGGGCTAATGAGCAGTTCTTC
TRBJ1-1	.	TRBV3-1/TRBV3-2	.	CASRHWAGEAFF	TGTGCCAGCAGACACTGGGCAGGAGAAGCTTTCTTT
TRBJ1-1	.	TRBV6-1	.	CASSDRMNTEAFF	TGTGCCAGCAGTGACAGGATGAACACTGAAGCTTTCTTT
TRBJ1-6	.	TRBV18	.	CASSPDSIGNSPLHF	TGTGCCAGCTCACCGGACAGCATCGGTAATTCACCCCTCCACTTT
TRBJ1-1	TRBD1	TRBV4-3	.	CASSQVGTENTEAFF	TGCGCCAGCAGCCAAGTGGGGACAGAAAACACTGAAGCTTTCTTT
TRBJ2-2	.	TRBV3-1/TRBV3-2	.	CASSPSFSGELFF	TGTGCCAGCAGCCCCAGTTTCTCCGGGGAGCTGTTTTTT
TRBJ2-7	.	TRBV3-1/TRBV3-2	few	CASSQVGDCFSYEQYF	TGTGCCAGCAGCCAAGTGGGTGACTGCTTCTCCTACGAGCAGTACTTC
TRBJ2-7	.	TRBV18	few	CASSPAPSYEQYF	TGTGCCAGCTCACCAGCGCCCTCCTACGAGCAGTACTTC
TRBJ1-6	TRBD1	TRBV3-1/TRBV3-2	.	CASSPKTRPGGESPLHF	TGTGCCAGCAGCCCTAAAACCCGGCCAGGGGGCGAATCACCCCTCCACTTT
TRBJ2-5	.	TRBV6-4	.	CASSDSLRRRYFQETQYF	TGTGCCAGCAGTGACTCGTTGCGCCGCCGGTATTTCCAAGAGACCCAGTACTTC
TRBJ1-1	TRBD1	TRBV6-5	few	CASSGTGQTEAFF	TGTGCCAGCAGCGGGACAGGGCAAACTGAAGCTTTCTTT
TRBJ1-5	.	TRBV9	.	CASSALQDQPQHF	TGTGCCAGCAGCGCGTTACAGGATCAGCCCCAGCATTTT
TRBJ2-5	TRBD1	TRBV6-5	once	CASRVGRQGQETQYF	TGTGCCAGCAGAGTGGGCAGACAGGGACAAGAGACCCAGTACTTC
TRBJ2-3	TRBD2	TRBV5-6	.	CASSARVIAGWATDTQYF	TGTGCCAGCAGCGCCAGGGTGATAGCGGGTTGGGCTACAGATACGCAGTATTTT
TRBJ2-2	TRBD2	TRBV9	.	CASSGLSGGAGELFF	TGTGCCAGCAGCGGATTGAGCGGGGGTGCCGGGGAGCTGTTTTTT
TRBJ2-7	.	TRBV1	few	CTSSQDPPRLAAGEQYF	TGCACCAGCAGCCAAGATCCGCCGAGGCTAGCGGCGGGGGAGCAGTACTTC
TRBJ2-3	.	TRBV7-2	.	CASSSQPPGMVGRDTQYF	TGTGCCAGCAGCTCCCAACCCCCAGGGATGGTTGGCAGGGATACGCAGTATTTT
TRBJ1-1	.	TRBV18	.	CASSWVRDTEAFF	TGTGCCAGCTCATGGGTCAGGGACACTGAAGCTTTCTTT
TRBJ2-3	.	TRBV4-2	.	CASSQDHAGNTHF	TGTGCCAGCAGCCAGGACCATGCGGGGAACACCCATTTT
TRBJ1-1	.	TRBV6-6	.	CASTRAWGRVTEAFF	TGTGCCAGCACGAGAGCGTGGGGCCGTGTCACTGAAGCTTTCTTT
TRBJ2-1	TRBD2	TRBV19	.	CASSLGLAGNEQFF	TGTGCCAGTAGTCTGGGACTAGCGGGGAATGAGCAGTTCTTC
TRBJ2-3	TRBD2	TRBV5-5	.	CASSWRAGGQDTQYF	TGTGCCAGCAGCTGGCGGGCGGGAGGCCAAGATACGCAGTATTTT
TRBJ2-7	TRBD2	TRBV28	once	CASRQTSGRVYEQYF	TGTGCCAGCAGACAGACTAGCGGGAGAGTTTACGAGCAGTACTTC
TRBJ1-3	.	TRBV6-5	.	CASSRESLAGNTIYF	TGTGCCAGCAGTAGGGAGTCCCTCGCTGGAAACACCATATATTTT
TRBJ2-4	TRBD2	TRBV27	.	CASSLSGRLAGSAKNIQYF	TGTGCCAGCAGTTTATCGGGGAGACTAGCGGGATCGGCCAAAAACATTCAGTACTTC